This is a list of T cell receptor beta chains from one sample in a study of blood T cell repertoires in COVID-19. Clones were read by immunoSEQ multiplex PCR, and TCRdb kept only the in-frame ones, dropping some. The repertoire holds 150,000 to 200,000 clones, roughly 85% seen once, with roughly 10% in the top ten. The specimen sequenced was PBMCs or T cells enriched from blood (not recorded which). The receptors come from a woman aged 18-29 years who had recovered from COVID-19. CDR3s include the opening cysteine and the closing phenylalanine or tryptophan. The order of the fields is J gene, D gene, V gene, clone size, CDR3 protein, CDR3 DNA. A D gene is named only where the DNA matches it firmly. Not all rows give a size; the values are once, few, many and, for expanded clones, a class.

>TRBJ2-5|TRBD2|TRBV6-5|.
CASSRTSGDQETQYF
TGTGCCAGCAGTAGGACTAGCGGGGACCAAGAGACCCAGTACTTC
>TRBJ1-2|.|TRBV7-9|.
CASSSSSAPLYGYTF
TGTGCCAGCAGCTCTTCCTCCGCTCCACTCTATGGCTACACCTTC
>TRBJ2-3|.|TRBV20-1|.
CSASRRDTQYF
TGCAGTGCTTCCCGGCGGGATACGCAGTATTTT
>TRBJ2-7|.|TRBV16|.
CASSPTRLYEQYF
TGTGCCAGCAGCCCGACTAGACTCTACGAGCAGTACTTC
>TRBJ2-2|.|TRBV14|.
CASSQDLAGELFF
TGTGCCAGCAGCCAAGATCTCGCCGGGGAGCTGTTTTTT
>TRBJ2-7|.|TRBV6-2/TRBV6-3|.
CASSYAGLNYEQYF
TGTGCCAGCAGTTACGCGGGTTTAAACTACGAGCAGTACTTC
>TRBJ1-2|.|TRBV10-3|.
CAISEGGNHGYTF
TGTGCCATCAGTGAAGGGGGTAACCATGGCTACACCTTC
>TRBJ2-5|TRBD2|TRBV4-3|.
CASSQGAGGRLVSETQYF
TGCGCCAGCAGCCAAGGAGCGGGGGGGCGCCTTGTATCGGAGACCCAGTACTTC
>TRBJ2-7|.|TRBV7-9|.
CASSLDIYEQYF
TGTGCCAGCAGCTTAGATATTTACGAGCAGTACTTC
>TRBJ1-1|.|TRBV24-1|.
CATRDRSVGTEAFF
TGTGCCACCAGAGACAGGTCCGTGGGCACTGAAGCTTTCTTT
>TRBJ1-2|TRBD1|TRBV7-8|.
CASSGTGNYGYTF
TGTGCCAGCAGCGGGACAGGGAACTATGGCTACACCTTC
>TRBJ2-7|.|TRBV3-1/TRBV3-2|.
CASSQDQGPYEQYF
TGTGCCAGCAGCCAAGACCAGGGTCCCTACGAGCAGTACTTC
>TRBJ1-3|TRBD1|TRBV2|.
CASTKPGTELGSGNTIYF
TGTGCCAGCACTAAGCCCGGGACAGAGCTCGGATCTGGAAACACCATATATTTT
>TRBJ2-5|TRBD1|TRBV7-3|.
CASSPGTGQETQYF
TGTGCCAGCAGCCCCGGGACAGGACAAGAGACCCAGTACTTC
>TRBJ2-7|TRBD2|TRBV2|once
CASMKAGETEEQYF
TGTGCCAGCATGAAGGCGGGAGAGACGGAGGAGCAGTACTTC
>TRBJ1-6|.|TRBV18|.
CASSPPGAYSPLHF
TGTGCCAGCTCACCACCAGGGGCGTATTCACCCCTCCACTTT
>TRBJ1-1|TRBD1|TRBV28|.
CASRSPGQGNTEAFF
TGTGCCAGCAGGTCCCCGGGACAGGGTAACACTGAAGCTTTCTTT
>TRBJ1-5|.|TRBV3-1/TRBV3-2|.
CASSPTGGPGNQPQHF
TGTGCCAGCAGCCCTACTGGAGGGCCTGGCAATCAGCCCCAGCATTTT
>TRBJ2-7|TRBD2|TRBV6-1|.
CASSDPLGLAGGRYEQYF
TGTGCCAGCAGTGACCCCCTGGGACTAGCGGGGGGGCGTTACGAGCAGTACTTC
>TRBJ2-1|.|TRBV7-3|.
CASSLRADNEQFF
TGTGCCAGCAGCTTAAGAGCGGACAATGAGCAGTTCTTC
>TRBJ2-1|TRBD2|TRBV2|.
CASRIAGELFF
TGTGCCAGCAGGATAGCGGGAGAGCTGTTCTTC
>TRBJ1-1|.|TRBV29-1|.
CSVRVGLNTEAFF
TGCAGCGTACGGGTGGGTTTGAACACTGAAGCTTTCTTT
>TRBJ1-4|.|TRBV15|once
CATSRGRNEKLFF
TGTGCCACCAGCAGAGGGAGAAATGAAAAACTGTTTTTT
>TRBJ2-7|TRBD1|TRBV9|.
CASSVGTGTYEQYF
TGTGCCAGCAGCGTGGGGACAGGTACCTACGAGCAGTACTTC
>TRBJ1-1|TRBD1|TRBV11-3|.
CASSLDPDREAFF
TGTGCCAGCAGCTTAGATCCTGACAGGGAGGCTTTCTTT
>TRBJ2-2|TRBD2|TRBV7-6|.
CASSLRAGAGSGGELFF
TGTGCCAGCAGCTTAAGAGCGGGGGCAGGTAGTGGCGGGGAGCTGTTTTTT
>TRBJ2-7|.|TRBV7-9|.
CASSLEDWAYEQYF
TGTGCCAGCAGCTTAGAGGACTGGGCCTACGAGCAGTACTTC
>TRBJ2-1|.|TRBV11-2|.
CASSLGGSSYNEQFF
TGTGCCAGCAGCTTAGGTGGTAGCTCCTACAATGAGCAGTTCTTC
>TRBJ1-1|TRBD1|TRBV11-2|.
CASSSNRGRTEAFF
TGTGCCAGCAGCTCGAACAGGGGGCGAACTGAAGCTTTCTTT
>TRBJ2-1|.|TRBV3-1/TRBV3-2|.
CASSQVGLVEREQFF
TGTGCCAGCAGCCAAGTTGGCCTAGTTGAGCGTGAGCAGTTCTTC
>TRBJ1-1|.|TRBV19|.
CASTYSIRNTEAFF
TGTGCCAGTACTTACAGCATCCGAAACACTGAAGCTTTCTTT
>TRBJ1-1|.|TRBV30|.
CAWEGGRGNTEAFF
TGTGCCTGGGAAGGAGGACGGGGAAACACTGAAGCTTTCTTT
>TRBJ2-1|TRBD2|TRBV6-5|.
CASRGLAYANEQFF
TGTGCCAGCAGGGGACTAGCGTATGCGAATGAGCAGTTCTTC
>TRBJ2-5|TRBD2|TRBV14|.
CASSRLAGEAETQYF
TGTGCCAGCAGCCGACTAGCGGGAGAGGCAGAGACCCAGTACTTC
>TRBJ1-2|TRBD1|TRBV3-1/TRBV3-2|once
CASSRASDRAYGYTF
TGTGCCAGCAGCCGGGCTTCGGACAGGGCATATGGCTACACCTTC
>TRBJ2-7|TRBD1|TRBV3-1/TRBV3-2|once
CASSTTTGNEQYF
TGTGCCAGCAGCACTACGACAGGGAACGAGCAGTACTTC
>TRBJ2-1|.|TRBV6-4|once
CASSANPSDYNEQFF
TGTGCCAGCAGCGCCAATCCTAGCGACTACAATGAGCAGTTCTTC
>TRBJ2-1|.|TRBV7-2|.
CASSPGQGNEQFF
TGTGCCAGCAGCCCCGGGCAGGGCAATGAGCAGTTCTTC
>TRBJ1-2|.|TRBV19|.
CASSIDLAGDRNGYTF
TGTGCCAGTAGTATAGATCTGGCAGGTGATCGGAATGGCTACACCTTC
>TRBJ1-6|TRBD1|TRBV28|few
CASSSGDRTLYNSPLHF
TGTGCCAGCAGCTCCGGGGACAGAACCCTTTATAATTCACCCCTCCACTTT
>TRBJ1-1|TRBD1|TRBV14|.
CASSPPGQGATEAFF
TGTGCCAGCAGCCCACCCGGACAGGGGGCCACTGAAGCTTTCTTT
>TRBJ2-3|TRBD2|TRBV13|.
CASSGTSQTDTQYF
TGTGCCAGCAGCGGGACTAGCCAGACAGATACGCAGTATTTT
>TRBJ1-2|TRBD1|TRBV19|.
CASTPGQALTYGYTF
TGTGCCAGTACCCCGGGACAGGCTCTGACCTATGGCTACACCTTC
>TRBJ1-2|.|TRBV19|once
CASSILRGFDGYTF
TGTGCCAGTAGTATCCTTAGGGGTTTTGATGGCTACACCTTC
>TRBJ1-1|TRBD1|TRBV11-1|.
CASSSLSRGLTEAFF
TGTGCCAGCAGCTCATTGAGTAGGGGGCTTACTGAAGCTTTCTTT
>TRBJ2-7|TRBD2|TRBV11-2|.
CASSLGAGGAVEQYF
TGTGCCAGCAGCCTAGGGGCGGGGGGGGCCGTCGAGCAGTACTTC
>TRBJ1-2|.|TRBV28|.
CASSLGGGYTF
TGTGCCAGCAGTTTAGGCGGTGGCTACACCTTC
>TRBJ1-6|.|TRBV19|.
CASSIDLQGPNNSPLHF
TGTGCCAGTAGTATAGATCTCCAGGGGCCCAATAATTCACCCCTCCACTTT
>TRBJ2-7|TRBD1|TRBV28|.
CASRPSAGTGSRPEQYF
TGTGCCAGCAGACCGTCGGCGGGGACAGGATCCCGTCCCGAGCAGTACTTC
>TRBJ2-5|TRBD1|TRBV7-6|.
CASSARTGGLVQETQYF
TGTGCCAGCAGCGCCAGGACAGGGGGTCTGGTCCAAGAGACCCAGTACTTC
>TRBJ2-1|.|TRBV11-2|.
CASSPYNEQFF
TGTGCCAGCAGTCCATACAATGAGCAGTTCTTC